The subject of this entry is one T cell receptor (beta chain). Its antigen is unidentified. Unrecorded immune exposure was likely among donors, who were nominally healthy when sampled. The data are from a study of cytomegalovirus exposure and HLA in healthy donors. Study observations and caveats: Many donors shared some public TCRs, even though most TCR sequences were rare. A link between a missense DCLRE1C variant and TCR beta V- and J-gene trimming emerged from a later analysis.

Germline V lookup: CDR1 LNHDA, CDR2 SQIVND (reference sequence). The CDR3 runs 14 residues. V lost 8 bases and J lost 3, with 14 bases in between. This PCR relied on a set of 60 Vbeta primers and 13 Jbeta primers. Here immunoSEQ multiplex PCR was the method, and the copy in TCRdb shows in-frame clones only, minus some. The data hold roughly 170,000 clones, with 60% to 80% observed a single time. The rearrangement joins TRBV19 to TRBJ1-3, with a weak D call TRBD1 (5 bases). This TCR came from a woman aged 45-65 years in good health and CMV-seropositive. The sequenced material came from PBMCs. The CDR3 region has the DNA TGTGCCAGTCGGGAGAGGGGACTTGGAAACACCATATATTTT. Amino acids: CASRERGLGNTIYF.